Sequencing of this T cell receptor beta chain was carried out in a study of blood T cell repertoires in COVID-19. Overall study: Sites in the United States, Italy and Spain provided acute and convalescent COVID-19 samples.

The protocol was immunoSEQ multiplex PCR, while the TCRdb copy is restricted to in-frame clones and leaves out a portion. The table shows around 67,000 clones, with around 80% occurring only once. This CDR3 region has 15 residues. Germline trimming cut 1 base from V and 0 bases from J; bases unmatched to any gene: 4. Per the germline V gene, CDR1 is GTSNPN and CDR2 is SVGIG (reference sequence). Material for sequencing was peripheral blood. The chain has TRBV30 and TRBJ2-7, with 9 bases aligning to TRBD2. This sequence was found in a human donor in a cohort sampled during active COVID-19. The CDR3 here is CAWSGSGSSSYEQYF. For the CDR3, the DNA is TGTGCCTGGAGTGGTAGCGGGAGCAGCTCCTACGAGCAGTACTTC. Using reference TRBV30 and TRBJ2-7 for the parts outside the CDR3, the full variable domain is SQTIHQWPATLVQPVGSPLSLECTVEGTSNPNLYWYRQAAGRGLQLLFYSVGIGQISSEVPQNLSASRPQDRQFILSSKKLLLSDSGFYLCAWSGSGSSSYEQYFGPGTRLTVT.